Each of the 16 T cell receptor beta chains below was sequenced from the same sample in a study of radiotherapy plus CTLA-4 blockade in lung cancer. TCRdb's copy holds only in-frame clones and misses some; the assay was immunoSEQ multiplex PCR. The sample comprises about 76,000 clones, under 85% of which are singletons, and about 0.79% rests with the top ten. Sequencing used peripheral blood, obtained from a patient treated with radiotherapy plus ipilimumab. The receptors were gathered from a human donor with non-small cell lung cancer who had stable disease on radiotherapy plus ipilimumab.

The chain recombines TRBV18 with TRBJ2-6; TRBD2 matches 8 bases. The CDR3 is 17 amino acids. V lost 4 bases and J lost 2; bases outside the gene matches: 7. CDR1 is KGHSH, CDR2 LQKENI, per germline. This CDR3 is CASSQGRGGAGANVLTF. Here the CDR3 DNA reads TGTGCCAGCTCACAAGGACGGGGGGGTGCTGGGGCCAACGTCCTGACTTTC. Variable domain in full (rest from reference TRBV18 and TRBJ2-6): NAGVMQNPRHLVRRRGQEARLRCSPMKGHSHVYWYRQLPEEGLKFMVYLQKENIIDESGMPKERFSAEFPKEGPSILRIQQVVRGDSAAYFCASSQGRGGAGANVLTFGAGSRLTVL.

The V call is TRBV6-5, the J call TRBJ2-7, with D perhaps assigned TRBD1 or TRBD2 (5 bases each). The CDR3 is made up of 14 amino acids. V was cut by 7 bases and J by 0 bases, with 13 bases left in between. CDR1 is MNHEY, CDR2 SVGAGI, per germline. The CDR3 nucleotides are TGTGCCAGCAAGGGACCAGGGAGCTCCTACGAGCAGTACTTC. Protein product: CASKGPGSSYEQYF.

V and J are TRBV4-1 and TRBJ1-4; D gene unclear. V lost 1 base and J lost 4, with 7 bases in between. The CDR3 is made up of 14 amino acids. The germline V gene encodes CDR1 MGHRA and CDR2 YSYEKL. The CDR3 nucleotides are TGCGCCAGCAGCCAAGGTCATCTTAATGAAAAACTGTTTTTT. Translating it yields CASSQGHLNEKLFF.

The rearrangement uses TRBV6-1 and TRBJ2-1; possibly TRBD2 for D (5 bases). CDR1 and CDR2 (germline): MNHNS, SASEGT. The V end lost 0 bases, the J end lost 3 bases, and 15 bases lay between the germline ends. This CDR3 has 17 amino acids. CDR3 nucleotide sequence: TGTGCCAGCAGTGAAGCGCTTCGAAGCGGAGGCTACAATGAGCAGTTCTTC. This gives the protein CASSEALRSGGYNEQFF.

The chain joins TRBV9 to TRBJ1-1; the D is unclear. Germline V CDR1 and CDR2: SGDLS, YYNGEE. The CDR3 is made up of 18 amino acids. Trimming stripped 0 bases from V and 0 bases from J, with 18 bases between. CDR3 bases: TGTGCCAGCAGCGTAGCGACCTCGGTTCCCTCTTTGAACACTGAAGCTTTCTTT. Protein sequence: CASSVATSVPSLNTEAFF.

This chain links TRBV28 with TRBJ1-4; no reliable D call. V was pared by 6 bases and J by 4 bases, with 9 bases between. Germline assignment: CDR1 MDHEN and CDR2 SYDVKM. This CDR3 spans 13 amino acids. The CDR3 bases are TGTGCCAGCAGCCACGCTGATAATGAAAAACTGTTTTTT. It yields the protein CASSHADNEKLFF.

The V gene is TRBV19, the J gene TRBJ1-5, with TRBD1 as a possible D gene (5 bases). Germline-derived CDR1 and CDR2 are LNHDA and SQIVND (reference sequence). The CDR3 has 14 amino acids. V lost 4 bases and J lost 4, with 11 bases in between. The DNA for the CDR3 is TGTGCCAGTAGTAGGGGAGGGGAAAATCAGCCCCAGCATTTT. Protein: CASSRGGENQPQHF.

The chain couples TRBV5-4 to TRBJ1-4; 8 bases agree with TRBD1. With V trimmed by 2 bases and J by 3 bases, 9 bases remained unmatched. The CDR3 is made up of 17 amino acids. Germline V gene sequence: CDR1 SGHNT, CDR2 YYREEE (reference sequence). The CDR3 bases are TGTGCCAGCAGCTTATGGGGTCAGGGGGCGTCTAATGAAAAACTGTTTTTT. It codes for CASSLWGQGASNEKLFF.

The rearrangement joins TRBV7-8 to TRBJ2-7; D gene uncertain. CDR1 is SGHVS and CDR2 is FQNEAQ in the germline V gene. The CDR3 totals 12 residues. The V end was cut by 1 base, the J end by 6 bases, with 7 bases between. The CDR3 here is CASSLEVGEQYF. Written as DNA, the CDR3 is TGTGCCAGCAGCTTAGAAGTAGGCGAGCAGTACTTC.

The chain joins TRBV11-3 to TRBJ1-5, with D unclear. V lost 5 bases and J lost 3, with 20 bases in between. CDR1 is SGHNT, CDR2 YENEEA, per germline. This CDR3 is built from 17 residues. CDR3 bases: TGTGCCAGCAGCCTCGTTAGGTCACGCCAGGTCAATCAGCCCCAGCATTTT. As protein: CASSLVRSRQVNQPQHF.

This clone was detected only a few times. Here the CDR3 reads CASSLSGGGYSPLHF. In nucleotides, the CDR3 is TGTGCCAGCAGCTTATCAGGAGGGGGCTATTCACCCCTCCACTTT. The chain recombines TRBV7-2 with TRBJ1-6; 7 bases are a match to TRBD1. CDR1 and CDR2 from the germline V gene are SGHTA and FQGNSA. The CDR3 is 15 amino acids. The V gene end was trimmed by 2 bases and the J gene end by 8 bases; junction bases not matched to a gene: 6.

This chain connects TRBV7-8 to TRBJ1-5, with TRBD1 as a possible D gene (5 bases). V lost 0 bases, J lost 0 bases, and 9 bases lay in between. Per the germline V gene, CDR1 is SGHVS and CDR2 is FQNEAQ. The CDR3 has 16 residues. The DNA of the CDR3 is TGTGCCAGCAGCTTAGCGGGGCAGGGTAGCAATCAGCCCCAGCATTTT. It codes for CASSLAGQGSNQPQHF.

As DNA, the CDR3 is TGTGCCAGCAGCTCCAGCGGGCGGTCTGGGGCCAACGTCCTGACTTTC. It encodes CASSSSGRSGANVLTF. V and J are TRBV11-3 and TRBJ2-6; D is possibly TRBD2 (6 bases). The V gene's germline CDR1 is SGHNT and CDR2 YENEEA. V gave up 4 bases and J gave up 1 base, with 11 bases separating them. The CDR3 contains 16 residues.

J is TRBJ2-2 and V is TRBV7-8; D unclear. Trimming shortened V by 0 bases and J by 3 bases, and 2 bases separated the two germline ends. CDR1 is SGHVS and CDR2 is FQNEAQ in the germline V gene. This CDR3 region has 13 residues. CDR3 residues: CASSLADTGELFF. CDR3 sequence (DNA): TGTGCCAGCAGCTTAGCGGACACCGGGGAGCTGTTTTTT.

The gene calls are TRBV5-4 and TRBJ1-6, with D tentatively TRBD1 (5 bases). Trimming took 3 bases from V and 10 from J, leaving 14 bases between them. The CDR3 length is 14 residues. Germline CDR1 and CDR2: SGHNT and YYREEE (reference sequence). CDR3 amino acids: CASSWAGTQSPLHF. As DNA, the CDR3 is TGTGCCAGCAGCTGGGCAGGGACGCAATCACCCCTCCACTTT.

The gene calls are TRBV28 and TRBJ2-7; no clear D gene. Germline V gene data show CDR1 as MDHEN and CDR2 as SYDVKM. The CDR3 runs 16 residues. Between the trimmed V and J ends, which lost 5 bases and 0 bases, there was a span of 17 bases. In nucleotides, the CDR3 is TGTGCCAGCAGTCCCCGATTCAGGTCTAGCTCCTACGAGCAGTACTTC. Its protein product is CASSPRFRSSSYEQYF.